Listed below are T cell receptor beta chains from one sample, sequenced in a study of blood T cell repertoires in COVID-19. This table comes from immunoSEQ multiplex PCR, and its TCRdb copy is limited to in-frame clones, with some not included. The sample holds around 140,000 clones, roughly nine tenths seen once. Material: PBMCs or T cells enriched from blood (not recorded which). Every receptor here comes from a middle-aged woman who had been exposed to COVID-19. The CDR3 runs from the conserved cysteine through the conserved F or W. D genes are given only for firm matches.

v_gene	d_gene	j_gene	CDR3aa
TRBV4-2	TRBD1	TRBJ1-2	CASSQWGQDGYGYTF
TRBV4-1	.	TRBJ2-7	CASSPTPGSSLRGEQYF
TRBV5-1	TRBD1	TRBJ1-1	CASSLGQGVNTEAFF
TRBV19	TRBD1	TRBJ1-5	CASSDRGLDQPQHF
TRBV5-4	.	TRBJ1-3	CASSSRDSGNTIYF
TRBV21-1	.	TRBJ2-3	CASSKGASGRTSTDTQYF
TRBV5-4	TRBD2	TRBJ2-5	CASSRHRPGLVQETQYF
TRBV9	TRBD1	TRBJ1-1	CASSETGTGDTEAFF
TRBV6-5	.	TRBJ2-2	CASSYSRAGGTGELFF
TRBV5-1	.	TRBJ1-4	CASKPGQGLWSNEKLFF
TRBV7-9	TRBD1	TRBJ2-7	CASSFVQGQGWYEQYF
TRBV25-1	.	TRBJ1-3	CASSEGWQAPYSGNTIYF
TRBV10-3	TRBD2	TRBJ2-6	CAISETGGPSNSGANVLTF
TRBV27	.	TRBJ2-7	CASSPGTFLGEQYF
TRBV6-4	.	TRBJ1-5	CASSETGDQPQHF
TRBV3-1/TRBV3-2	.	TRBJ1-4	CASSPKPATNEKLFF
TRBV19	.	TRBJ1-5	CASSIVHSNQPQHF
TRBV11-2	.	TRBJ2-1	CASSLVDEQFF
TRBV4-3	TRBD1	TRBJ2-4	CASSQLGQGGGIQYF
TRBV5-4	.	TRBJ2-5	CASSLPGETQYF
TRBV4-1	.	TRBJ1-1	CASSQDSRTEAFF
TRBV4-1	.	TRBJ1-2	CASSHAPGRGQNYGYTF
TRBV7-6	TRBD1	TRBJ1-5	CASSPGTGTGQPQHF
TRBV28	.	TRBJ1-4	CASSSAGNREKLFF
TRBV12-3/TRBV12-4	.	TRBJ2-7	CASSPDTGEQYF
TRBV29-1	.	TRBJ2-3	CSAWSGGGTDTQYF
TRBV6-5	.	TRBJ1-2	CASRPYTGPDGYTF
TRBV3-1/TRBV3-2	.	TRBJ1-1	CASSQELTGDFHTEAFF
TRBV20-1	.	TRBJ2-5	CSASYLRLVAQYF
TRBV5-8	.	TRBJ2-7	CASSLPGANEQYF
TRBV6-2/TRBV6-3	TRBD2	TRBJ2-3	CASSYSRAGARDTQYF
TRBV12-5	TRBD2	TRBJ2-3	CASGPSGLAFSADTQYF
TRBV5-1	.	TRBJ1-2	CASSLAGGYGYTF
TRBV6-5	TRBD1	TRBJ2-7	CASSYNRGLLADEQYF
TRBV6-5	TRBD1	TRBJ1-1	CASSLRTGMNTEAFF
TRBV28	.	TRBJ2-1	CASTDWEYNEQFF
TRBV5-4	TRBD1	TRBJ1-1	CASSGKQGARGNTEAFF
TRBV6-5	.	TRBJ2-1	CASSYTGRGWDEQFF
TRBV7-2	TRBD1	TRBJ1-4	CASSPTGGREKLFF
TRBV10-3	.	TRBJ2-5	CAISEPFGETQYF
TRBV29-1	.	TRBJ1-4	CSVDVGGTNEKLFF
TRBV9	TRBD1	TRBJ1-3	CASSVGGQGRHTIYF
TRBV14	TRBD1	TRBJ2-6	CASSQEGQGVNVLTF
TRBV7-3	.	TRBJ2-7	CASSLGGGTYEQYF
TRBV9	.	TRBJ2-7	CASSTIPSYEQYF
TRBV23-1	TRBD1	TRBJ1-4	CASTPGGGANEKLFF
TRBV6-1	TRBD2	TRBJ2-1	CASSEDTSGAYNEQFF
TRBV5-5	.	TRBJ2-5	CASSPGRTQYF
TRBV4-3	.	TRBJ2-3	CASSPGSSRSADTQYF
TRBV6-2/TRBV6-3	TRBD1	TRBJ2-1	CASSPPGTGLNEQFF
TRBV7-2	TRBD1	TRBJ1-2	CASSLATGGNYGYTF